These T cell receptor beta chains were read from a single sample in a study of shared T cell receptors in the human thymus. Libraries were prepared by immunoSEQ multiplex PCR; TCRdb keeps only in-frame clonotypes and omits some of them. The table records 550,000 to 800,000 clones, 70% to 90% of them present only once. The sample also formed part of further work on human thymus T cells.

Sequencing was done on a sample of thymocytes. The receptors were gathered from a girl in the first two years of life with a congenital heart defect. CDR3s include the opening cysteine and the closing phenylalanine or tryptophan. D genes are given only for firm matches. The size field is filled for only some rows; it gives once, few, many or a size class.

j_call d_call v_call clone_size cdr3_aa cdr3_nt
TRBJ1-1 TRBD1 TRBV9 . CASSPGGADTEAFF TGTGCCAGCAGCCCAGGGGGCGCGGACACTGAAGCTTTCTTT
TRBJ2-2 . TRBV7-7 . CASSLGHRTGELFF TGTGCCAGCAGCTTGGGACACCGCACCGGGGAGCTGTTTTTT
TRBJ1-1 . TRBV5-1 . CASSPSPTGTDTEAFF TGCGCCAGCAGCCCAAGCCCCACAGGGACGGACACTGAAGCTTTCTTT
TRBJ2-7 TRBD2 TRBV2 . CASRSSGGADSSSSYEQYF TGTGCCAGCAGGTCTAGCGGGGGGGCCGATTCCTCGTCGTCCTACGAGCAGTACTTC
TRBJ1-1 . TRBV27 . CASTPGGGGESAFF TGTGCCAGCACCCCGGGCGGTGGGGGCGAGTCAGCTTTCTTT
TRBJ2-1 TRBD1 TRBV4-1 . CASSQEDRPSYNEQFF TGCGCCAGCAGCCAAGAGGACAGGCCCTCCTACAATGAGCAGTTCTTC
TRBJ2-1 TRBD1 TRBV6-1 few CASSMGQTLNEQFF TGTGCCAGCAGCATGGGACAGACCCTCAATGAGCAGTTCTTC
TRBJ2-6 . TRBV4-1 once CASSQGSEDRYNSGANVLTF TGCGCCAGCAGCCAGGGCAGCGAGGACAGATACAACTCTGGGGCCAACGTCCTGACTTTC
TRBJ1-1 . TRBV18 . CASSPSRDMNTEAFF TGTGCCAGTTCACCATCCAGAGACATGAACACTGAAGCTTTCTTT
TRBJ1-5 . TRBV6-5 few CASSYNRDRDQPQHF TGTGCCAGCAGTTACAACAGGGATCGGGATCAGCCCCAGCATTTT
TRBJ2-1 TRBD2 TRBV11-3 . CASSLDPPAGRGTHNEQFF TGTGCCAGCAGCTTAGATCCGCCTGCGGGGCGGGGGACCCACAATGAGCAGTTCTTC
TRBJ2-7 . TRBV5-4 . CASSLASQDSHYEQYF TGTGCCAGCAGCTTGGCCAGCCAGGACAGCCACTACGAGCAGTACTTC
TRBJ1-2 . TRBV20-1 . CSLRGGGYTF TGCAGCCTACGGGGAGGTGGCTACACCTTC
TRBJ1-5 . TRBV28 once CASRENDSNQPQHF TGTGCCAGCAGGGAGAATGACAGCAATCAGCCCCAGCATTTT
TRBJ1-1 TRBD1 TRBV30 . CAWRSLGQKFNTEAFF TGTGCCTGGAGATCTCTGGGACAGAAGTTTAACACTGAAGCTTTCTTT
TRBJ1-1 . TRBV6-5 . CASRLGREAFF TGTGCCAGCCGGCTTGGGAGGGAGGCTTTCTTT
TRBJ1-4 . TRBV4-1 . CASSLYPTIPNEKLFF TGCGCCAGCAGCCTCTATCCGACAATACCTAATGAAAAACTGTTTTTT
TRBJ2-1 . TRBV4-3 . CASSHNDNDSYNEQFF TGCGCCAGCAGCCATAATGACAACGACTCCTACAATGAGCAGTTCTTC
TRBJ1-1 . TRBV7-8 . CASSSLWPGFENTEAFF TGTGCCAGCAGCTCCCTCTGGCCGGGGTTCGAGAACACTGAAGCTTTCTTT
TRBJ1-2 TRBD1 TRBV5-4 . CASSSGDRNYGYTF TGTGCCAGCAGCTCAGGGGACAGAAACTATGGCTACACCTTC
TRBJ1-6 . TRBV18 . CASSPGSAYNSPLHF TGTGCCAGCTCACCAGGGAGTGCCTATAATTCACCCCTCCACTTT
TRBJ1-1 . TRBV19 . CASTGGVNTEAFF TGTGCCAGTACTGGGGGGGTGAACACTGAAGCTTTCTTT
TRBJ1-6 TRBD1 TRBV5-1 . CASSLETGGADNSPLHF TGCGCCAGCAGCCTGGAAACAGGGGGCGCCGATAATTCACCCCTCCACTTT
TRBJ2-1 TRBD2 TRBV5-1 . CASSGIAGVSSYNEQFF TGCGCCAGCAGCGGTATAGCGGGGGTAAGCTCCTACAATGAGCAGTTCTTC
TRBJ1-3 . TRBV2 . CASSPPGRRRNTIYF TGTGCCAGCAGTCCGCCAGGGAGGAGAAGAAACACCATATATTTT
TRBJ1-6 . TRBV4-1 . CASAMDGGSPLHF TGCGCCAGCGCTATGGACGGAGGTTCACCCCTCCACTTT
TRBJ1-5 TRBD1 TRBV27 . CASSLLGQGAQPQHF TGTGCCAGCAGTTTATTGGGACAGGGGGCTCAGCCCCAGCATTTT
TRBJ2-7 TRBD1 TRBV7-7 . CASSPIVGQGSEQYF TGTGCTAGCAGCCCCATCGTAGGACAGGGGTCCGAGCAGTACTTC
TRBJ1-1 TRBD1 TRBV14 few CASSQDKRGQGHVVAFF TGTGCCAGCAGCCAAGATAAACGTGGACAGGGCCACGTGGTCGCTTTCTTT
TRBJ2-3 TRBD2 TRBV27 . CATRPQRGEGTDTQYF TGTGCCACCAGGCCCCAGCGGGGGGAAGGCACAGATACGCAGTATTTT
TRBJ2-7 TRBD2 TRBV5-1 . CASSLSFQPSGAYEQYF TGCGCCAGCAGCTTGAGCTTCCAGCCTAGCGGGGCCTACGAGCAGTACTTC
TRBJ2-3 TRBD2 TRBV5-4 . CASSWGLAGGSDTQYF TGTGCCAGCAGCTGGGGACTAGCGGGGGGTTCAGATACGCAGTATTTT
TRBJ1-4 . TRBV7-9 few CASSLRGFDEKLFF TGTGCCAGCAGCCTGAGGGGGTTTGACGAAAAACTGTTTTTT
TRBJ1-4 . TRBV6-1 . CASSEASSGRGEKLFF TGTGCCAGCAGTGAAGCGTCGTCGGGGAGAGGTGAAAAACTGTTTTTT
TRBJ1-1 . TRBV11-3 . CASSLGHRDEAFF TGTGCCAGCAGCTTGGGTCACAGAGATGAAGCTTTCTTT
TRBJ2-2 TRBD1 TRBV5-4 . CASSSLTGRNTGELFF TGTGCCAGCAGCTCCTTGACAGGGCGGAACACCGGGGAGCTGTTTTTT
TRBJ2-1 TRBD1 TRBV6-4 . CASSDSIGKTKDRGSGNEQFF TGTGCCAGCAGTGACTCGATTGGTAAAACAAAGGACAGGGGAAGTGGAAATGAGCAGTTCTTC
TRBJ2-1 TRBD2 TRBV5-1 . CASSLGLAGEQFF TGCGCCAGCAGCTTGGGGCTAGCGGGGGAGCAGTTCTTC
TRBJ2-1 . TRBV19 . CASSSNGTLPPSCEQFF TGTGCCAGTAGTAGTAACGGTACCCTCCCCCCGTCCTGTGAGCAGTTCTTC
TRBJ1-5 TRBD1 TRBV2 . CATRTGGNQPQHF TGTGCCACCCGGACAGGAGGCAATCAGCCCCAGCATTTT
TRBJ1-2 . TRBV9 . CASSRGGYGYTF TGTGCCAGCAGTCGAGGAGGCTATGGCTACACCTTC
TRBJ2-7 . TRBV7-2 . CASSLAKERNSYEQYF TGTGCCAGCAGCTTAGCGAAGGAGCGGAACTCCTACGAGCAGTACTTC
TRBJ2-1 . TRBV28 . CASKDSLDDEQFF TGTGCCAGCAAGGACTCCCTCGACGATGAGCAGTTCTTC
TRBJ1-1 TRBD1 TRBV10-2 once CASSESTKNRGRTEAFF TGCGCCAGCAGTGAGTCGACAAAGAACAGGGGAAGAACTGAAGCTTTCTTT
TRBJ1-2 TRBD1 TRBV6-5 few CASSRQGSGYTF TGTGCCAGCAGCAGACAGGGAAGTGGCTACACCTTC
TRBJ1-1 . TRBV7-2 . CASSSMGGADTEAFF TGTGCCAGCAGCTCGATGGGGGGGGCAGACACTGAAGCTTTCTTT
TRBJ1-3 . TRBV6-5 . CASSYSRLSGNTIYF TGTGCCAGCAGTTACTCGAGACTCTCTGGAAACACCATATATTTT
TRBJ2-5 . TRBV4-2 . CASSLLVGAQETQYF TGTGCCAGCAGTTTGTTAGTGGGGGCCCAAGAGACCCAGTACTTC
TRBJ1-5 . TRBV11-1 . CASSLRAYSNQPQHF TGTGCCAGCAGCTTACGAGCGTATAGCAATCAGCCCCAGCATTTT